One sample yielded the 16 T cell receptor beta chains listed below, sequenced in a study of cytomegalovirus exposure and HLA in healthy donors. The PCR had 60 Vbeta and 13 Jbeta primers. This table comes from immunoSEQ multiplex PCR, and its TCRdb copy is limited to in-frame clones, with some not included. The data hold nearly 80,000 clones, with over 70% observed a single time. The sample comprised PBMCs. All receptors derive from a woman between 40 and 50 years old in good health and CMV-seropositive.

The chain couples TRBV7-9 to TRBJ1-2, with 9 positions matching TRBD1. Germline V gene lookup returns CDR1 SEHNR and CDR2 FQNEAQ (reference sequence). V lost 5 bases, J lost 4 bases, and 8 bases stayed unmatched. The CDR3 runs 15 residues. CDR3 coding DNA: TGTGCCAGCAGCACGGGACAGGGAGGGGGCTATGGCTACACCTTC. It codes for CASSTGQGGGYGYTF.

This chain uses TRBV9 with TRBJ2-2; no firm D call. This CDR3 has 14 residues. V was trimmed by 2 bases and J by 2 bases, leaving 7 bases between them. The germline gives CDR1 SGDLS, CDR2 YYNGEE. The CDR3 nucleotides read TGTGCCAGCAGCGTCCATTCCAACACCGGGGAGCTGTTTTTT. Amino acid sequence: CASSVHSNTGELFF.

This clone was observed a few times. The rearrangement joins TRBV28 to TRBJ1-1; tentatively, D is TRBD1 (5 bases). Germline values: CDR1 MDHEN, CDR2 SYDVKM. The CDR3 is 14 residues long. V lost 6 bases and J 5 bases, leaving 16 bases between the germline ends. The CDR3 bases are TGTGCCAGCAGCACGGATCAGGGTGTTACTGAAGCTTTCTTT. Translating gives CASSTDQGVTEAFF.

The chain links TRBV5-1 to TRBJ2-7, with TRBD2 identical over 14 bases. J gave up 3 bases and V 0 bases, and 11 bases lay outside the gene matches. Germline V gene sequence: CDR1 SGHRS, CDR2 YFSETQ. The length of the CDR3 is 19 residues. The CDR3 DNA reads as TGCGCCAGCAGCTTGGCCGGCACCTCGGGACTAGCGGGAGTCTACGAGCAGTACTTC. Translation gives CASSLAGTSGLAGVYEQYF.

This clone showed up just a few times. The chain employs TRBV4-1 and TRBJ2-7; perhaps TRBD1 as D (6 bases). Germline CDR1 reads MGHRA; CDR2 reads YSYEKL. The CDR3 is 15 amino acids. V lost 2 bases and J 2 bases, leaving 13 bases between the germline ends. In nucleotides, the CDR3 is TGCGCCAGCAGCCAACAACAGGGAGATCCCTACGAGCAGTACTTC. Encoded protein: CASSQQQGDPYEQYF.

The gene calls are TRBV27 and TRBJ2-1; 7 bases match TRBD2. The V and J ends lost 3 bases and 5 bases, in that order; junction bases with no gene match: 4. The germline V gene has CDR1 MNHEY and CDR2 SMNVEV (reference sequence). The CDR3 has 14 amino acids. CDR3 in amino acids: CASSLWGRDNEQFF. In DNA form, the CDR3 reads TGTGCCAGCAGTTTGTGGGGGAGGGACAATGAGCAGTTCTTC.

V is TRBV7-9 and J is TRBJ2-5, with 9 bases fitting TRBD1. Germline values: CDR1 SEHNR, CDR2 FQNEAQ (reference sequence). Trimming removed 4 bases from V and 11 bases from J; junction bases left unmatched: 14. This CDR3 has 15 residues. DNA for the CDR3: TGTGCCAGCAGCTCCGCCACAGGGGGCTTGGAAGAGCAGTACTTC. Residues: CASSSATGGLEEQYF.

The chain is built from TRBV6-1 and TRBJ2-1, with D possibly being TRBD2 (5 bases). CDR1 MNHNS and CDR2 SASEGT come from the germline V gene. The CDR3 length is 15 residues. Trimming stripped 6 bases from V and 0 bases from J, with 12 bases between. The CDR3 protein is CASRAHTSSYNEQFF. The CDR3 DNA sequence: TGTGCCAGCAGGGCCCATACTAGCTCCTACAATGAGCAGTTCTTC.

The chain links TRBV5-4 to TRBJ2-7; maybe TRBD1 (6 bases). This CDR3 contains 13 residues. Trimming stripped 4 bases from V and 1 base from J, with 9 bases between. Germline V lookup: CDR1 SGHNT, CDR2 YYREEE (reference sequence). CDR3 DNA sequence: TGTGCCAGCAGCGGACAGAATTCCTACGAGCAGTACTTC. Protein product: CASSGQNSYEQYF.

V usage is TRBV28 and J usage is TRBJ1-4, with D tentatively TRBD1 (6 bases). This CDR3 is 14 amino acids long. The germline V gene encodes CDR1 MDHEN and CDR2 SYDVKM. Trimming shortened V by 5 bases and J by 3 bases, and 10 bases separated the two germline ends. The CDR3 DNA is TGTGCCAGCAGTAGACACAGGGCTAATGAAAAACTGTTTTTT. It is translated as CASSRHRANEKLFF.

The rearrangement links TRBV27 to TRBJ1-2, with 7 bases aligning to TRBD1. Losses at the gene ends were 10 bases for V and 6 bases for J; bases not matched to a gene: 8. The V gene's germline CDR1 is MNHEY and CDR2 SMNVEV (reference sequence). The CDR3 totals 12 residues. CDR3 coding DNA: TGTGCCACCAGCGACAGGGCCGATGGCTACACCTTC. This encodes CATSDRADGYTF.

The rearrangement links TRBV29-1 to TRBJ1-1; 9 bases match TRBD1. The CDR3 has 13 residues. Germline CDR1 SQVTM, CDR2 ANQGSEA. The ends lost 8 bases at V and 5 bases at J; junction bases unmatched: 9. CDR3 nucleotides: TGCAGCTCAAGAGGGACAGGGCGGACTGAAGCTTTCTTT. This encodes CSSRGTGRTEAFF.

The chain carries TRBV5-1 and TRBJ1-1; a possible D gene is TRBD1 (5 bases). The CDR3 length is 15 residues. Trimming pared 1 base from V and 3 bases from J, leaving 13 bases between. Germline CDR1 SGHRS, CDR2 YFSETQ. In DNA, the CDR3 is TGCGCCAGCAGCTTGAGTCCAGGGTGGTACACTGAAGCTTTCTTT. This gives the protein CASSLSPGWYTEAFF.

This clone was seen a few times. This chain joins TRBV2 and TRBJ1-5; D perhaps matches TRBD1 (6 bases). The V and J ends lost 5 bases and 1 base respectively, with 15 bases between them. The CDR3 is 16 amino acids. From germline, CDR1 is SNHLY and CDR2 FYNNEI. CDR3 sequence reads: CASSWGGARSNQPQHF. CDR3 nucleotide sequence: TGTGCCAGCAGTTGGGGGGGGGCGAGGAGCAATCAGCCCCAGCATTTT.

This clone was detected once. V gene TRBV2 combines with J gene TRBJ2-7; D is ambiguous. V was trimmed by 3 bases and J by 1 base, leaving 7 bases between them. The germline V gene has CDR1 SNHLY and CDR2 FYNNEI. The CDR3 sequence is 13 residues long. CDR3 coding DNA: TGTGCCAGCAGTGATGCAGTTTCCTACGAGCAGTACTTC. It codes for CASSDAVSYEQYF.

The chain is built from TRBV7-9 and TRBJ1-3; TRBD1 might be the D (6 bases). The germline V gene encodes CDR1 SEHNR and CDR2 FQNEAQ (reference sequence). V lost 2 bases and J 0 bases, leaving 14 bases between the germline ends. The CDR3 consists of 17 residues. The chain's CDR3 is CASSLSDRPSSGNTIYF. The CDR3 DNA is TGTGCCAGCAGCTTATCTGACAGGCCGAGCTCTGGAAACACCATATATTTT.